This T cell receptor beta chain appears in the sequencing data of a study of beta chain features in type 1 diabetes. About this clone: Antigen unknown.

CDR1 and CDR2 from the germline V gene are MNHEY and SVGAGI. There are 13 residues in the CDR3. V was trimmed by 2 bases and J by 6 bases, leaving 9 bases between them. Sorted populations all had greater than 95% purity. Study findings and constraints: In every one of the four CD4+ subsets, TCRB CDR3s were moderately but significantly shorter in Type 1 diabetes patients.

The isolated RNA, all of it, was reverse transcribed, so expressed TCRB transcripts were what got sequenced. TCRdb's copy holds only in-frame clones and misses some; the assay was immunoSEQ multiplex PCR. The sample yields roughly 150,000 clones, around 10% seen once. The source is a man aged 18 to 30 in good health. The chain recombines TRBV6-5 with TRBJ2-3; no reliable D call. Sequenced: central memory CD4+ T cells from blood. CDR3 nucleotides: TGTGCCAGCAGTTACGATGCATCGGATACGCAGTATTTT. Translation: CASSYDASDTQYF.